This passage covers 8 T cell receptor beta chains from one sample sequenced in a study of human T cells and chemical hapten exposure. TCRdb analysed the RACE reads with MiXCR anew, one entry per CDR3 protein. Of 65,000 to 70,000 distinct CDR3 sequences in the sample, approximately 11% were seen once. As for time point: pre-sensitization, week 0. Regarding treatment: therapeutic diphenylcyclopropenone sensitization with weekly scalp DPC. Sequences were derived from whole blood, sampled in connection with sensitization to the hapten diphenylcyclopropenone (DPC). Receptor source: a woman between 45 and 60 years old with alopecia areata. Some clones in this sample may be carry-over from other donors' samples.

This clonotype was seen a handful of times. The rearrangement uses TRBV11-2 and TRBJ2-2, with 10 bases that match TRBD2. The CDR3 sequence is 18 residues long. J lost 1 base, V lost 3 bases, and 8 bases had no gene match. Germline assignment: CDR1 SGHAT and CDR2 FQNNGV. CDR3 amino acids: CASSFPLTSGKNTGELFF. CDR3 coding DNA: TGTGCCAGCAGCTTTCCCCTTACTAGCGGGAAGAACACCGGGGAGCTGTTTTTT.

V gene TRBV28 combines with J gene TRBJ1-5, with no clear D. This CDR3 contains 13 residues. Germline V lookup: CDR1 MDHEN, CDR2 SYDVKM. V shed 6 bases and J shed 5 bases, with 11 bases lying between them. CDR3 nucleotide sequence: TGTGCCAGCAGGCCTTCGCACTATCAGCCCCAGCATTTT. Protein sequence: CASRPSHYQPQHF.

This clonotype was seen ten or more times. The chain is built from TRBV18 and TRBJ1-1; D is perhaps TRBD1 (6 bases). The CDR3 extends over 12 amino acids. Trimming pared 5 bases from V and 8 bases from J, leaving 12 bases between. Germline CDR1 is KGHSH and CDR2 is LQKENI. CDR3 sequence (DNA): TGTGCCAGCTCATCAACAGGGCTGGAAGCTTTCTTT. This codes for CASSSTGLEAFF.

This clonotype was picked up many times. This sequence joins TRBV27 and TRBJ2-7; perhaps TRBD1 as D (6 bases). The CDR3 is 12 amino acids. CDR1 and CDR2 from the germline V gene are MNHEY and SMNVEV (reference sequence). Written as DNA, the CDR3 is TGTGCGGCCCGGGACAAAGCCTACGAGCAGTACTTC. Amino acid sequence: CAARDKAYEQYF.

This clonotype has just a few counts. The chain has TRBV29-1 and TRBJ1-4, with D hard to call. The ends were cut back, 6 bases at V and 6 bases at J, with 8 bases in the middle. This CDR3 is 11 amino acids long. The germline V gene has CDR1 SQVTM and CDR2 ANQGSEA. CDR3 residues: CSVYRYEKLFF. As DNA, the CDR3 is TGCAGCGTCTACAGATATGAAAAACTGTTTTTT.

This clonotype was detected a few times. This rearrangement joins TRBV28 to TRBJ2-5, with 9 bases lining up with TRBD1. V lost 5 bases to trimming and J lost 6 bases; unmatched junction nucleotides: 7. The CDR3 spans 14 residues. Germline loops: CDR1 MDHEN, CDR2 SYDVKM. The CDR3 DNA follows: TGTGCCAGCAGTCTCGGGACAGGGTTAAAGACCCAGTACTTC. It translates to CASSLGTGLKTQYF.

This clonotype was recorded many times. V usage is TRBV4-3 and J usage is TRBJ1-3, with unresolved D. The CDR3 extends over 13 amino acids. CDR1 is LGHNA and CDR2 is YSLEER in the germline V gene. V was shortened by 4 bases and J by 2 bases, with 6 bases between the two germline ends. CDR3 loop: CASSPETGNTIYF. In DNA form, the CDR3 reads TGCGCCAGCAGCCCTGAGACTGGAAACACCATATATTTT.

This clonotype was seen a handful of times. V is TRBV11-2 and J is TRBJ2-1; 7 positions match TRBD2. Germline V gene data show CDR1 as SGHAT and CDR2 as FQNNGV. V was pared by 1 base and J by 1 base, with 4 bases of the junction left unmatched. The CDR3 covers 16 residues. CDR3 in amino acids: CASSLGRGLSYNEQFF. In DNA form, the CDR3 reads TGTGCCAGCAGCTTAGGGCGGGGGTTATCCTACAATGAGCAGTTCTTC.